This T cell receptor (beta chain) was sequenced for a study of T cell responses to AZD1222 COVID-19 vaccine. Study-wide findings and caveats: Among those given AZD1222, only five or six were seropositive at baseline.

About this clone: The antigen is unknown.

The protocol was immunoSEQ multiplex PCR, while the TCRdb copy is restricted to in-frame clones and leaves out a portion. The table shows over 120,000 clones, with about 90% occurring only once. Germline V lookup: CDR1 SGDLS, CDR2 YYNGEE. The CDR3 sequence is 16 residues long. Germline trimming cut 4 bases from V and 4 bases from J; bases unmatched to any gene: 4. This TCR came from an adult who received the AZD1222 COVID-19 vaccine. V usage is TRBV9 and J usage is TRBJ2-5, with 16 positions matching TRBD2. The sequencing used peripheral blood, collected 28 days after the second AZD1222 dose. CDR3 region: CASSTGLAGGGETQYF. As DNA, the CDR3 is TGTGCCAGCAGCACGGGACTAGCGGGAGGGGGAGAGACCCAGTACTTC.